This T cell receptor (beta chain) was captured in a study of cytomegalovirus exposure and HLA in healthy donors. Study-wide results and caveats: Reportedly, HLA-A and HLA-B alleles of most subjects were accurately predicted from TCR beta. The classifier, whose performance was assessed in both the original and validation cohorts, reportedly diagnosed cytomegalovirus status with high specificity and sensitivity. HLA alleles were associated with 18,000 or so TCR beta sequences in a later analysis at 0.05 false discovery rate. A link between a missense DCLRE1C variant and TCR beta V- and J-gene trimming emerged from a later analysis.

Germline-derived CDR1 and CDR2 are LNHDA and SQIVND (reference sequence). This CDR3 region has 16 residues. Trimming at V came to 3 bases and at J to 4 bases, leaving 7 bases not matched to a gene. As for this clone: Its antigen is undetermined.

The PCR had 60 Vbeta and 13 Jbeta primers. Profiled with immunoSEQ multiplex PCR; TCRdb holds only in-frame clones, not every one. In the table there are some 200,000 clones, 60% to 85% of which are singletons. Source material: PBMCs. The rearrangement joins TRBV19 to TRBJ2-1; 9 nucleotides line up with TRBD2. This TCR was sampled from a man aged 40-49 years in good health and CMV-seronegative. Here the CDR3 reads CASSIPSGRPYNEQFF. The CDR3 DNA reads TGTGCCAGTAGTATCCCGAGCGGGAGGCCTTACAATGAGCAGTTCTTC.